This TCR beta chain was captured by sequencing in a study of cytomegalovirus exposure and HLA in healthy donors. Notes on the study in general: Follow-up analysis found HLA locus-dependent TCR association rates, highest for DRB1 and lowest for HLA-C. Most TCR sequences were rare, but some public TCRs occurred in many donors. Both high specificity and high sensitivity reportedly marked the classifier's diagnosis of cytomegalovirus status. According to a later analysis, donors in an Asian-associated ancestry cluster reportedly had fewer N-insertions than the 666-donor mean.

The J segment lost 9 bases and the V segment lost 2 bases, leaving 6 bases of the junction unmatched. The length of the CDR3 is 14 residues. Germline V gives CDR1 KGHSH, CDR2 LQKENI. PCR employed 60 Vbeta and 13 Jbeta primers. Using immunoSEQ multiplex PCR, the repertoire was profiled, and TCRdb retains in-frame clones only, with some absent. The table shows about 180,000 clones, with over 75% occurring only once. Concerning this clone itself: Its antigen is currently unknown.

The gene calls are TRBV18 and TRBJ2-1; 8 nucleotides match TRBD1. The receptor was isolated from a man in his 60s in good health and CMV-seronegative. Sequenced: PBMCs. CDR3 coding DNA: TGTGCCAGCTCACCAGGACAGGGAACGGCTGAGCAGTTCTTC. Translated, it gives CASSPGQGTAEQFF.